This is a list of T cell receptor beta chains from one sample in a study of blood T cell repertoires in COVID-19. Produced via immunoSEQ multiplex PCR; TCRdb's table is partial and in-frame only. The repertoire holds 250,000 to 300,000 clones, 81% seen once, with roughly 2.9% in the top ten. The sample taken for sequencing was peripheral blood. Every receptor here comes from a woman in her fifties or sixties with active or convalescent COVID-19. CDR3s include the opening cysteine and the closing phenylalanine or tryptophan. The D gene is left open where the match is weak. Clone size, where shown, is once, few, many, or a class for clones that have expanded.

j_call v_call d_call cdr3_length clone_size cdr3_aa cdr3_nt
TRBJ1-1 TRBV4-2 . 13 . CASSQSGGIEAFF TGTGCCAGCAGCCAATCGGGGGGGATTGAAGCTTTCTTT
TRBJ2-1 TRBV10-1 TRBD2 15 . CASSETSGGVNEQFF TGCGCCAGCAGTGAGACTAGCGGGGGGGTCAATGAGCAGTTCTTC
TRBJ1-2 TRBV4-2 TRBD1 16 . CASSQEILTGENGYTF TGTGCCAGCAGCCAAGAGATTCTGACAGGGGAAAATGGCTACACCTTC
TRBJ2-1 TRBV6-5 TRBD2 15 . CASSYSTSGGREQFF TGTGCCAGCAGTTACTCCACTAGCGGGGGACGTGAGCAGTTCTTC
TRBJ2-3 TRBV12-5 TRBD1 17 . CASADSSGTESTDTQYF TGTGCTAGCGCGGACTCTTCCGGGACAGAAAGCACAGATACGCAGTATTTT
TRBJ2-3 TRBV7-8 . 14 . CATQGGGGTDTQYF TGTGCCACCCAGGGAGGGGGTGGCACAGATACGCAGTATTTT
TRBJ1-6 TRBV7-2 . 17 . CASSLVGGSSYNSPLHF TGTGCCAGCAGCTTAGTCGGGGGTAGCTCCTATAATTCACCCCTCCACTTT
TRBJ2-1 TRBV2 TRBD2 16 few CASSGLLAGGDNEQFF TGTGCCAGCAGTGGGTTACTAGCGGGGGGAGACAATGAGCAGTTCTTC
TRBJ2-7 TRBV5-1 . 13 . CASSFSGSNEQYF TGCGCCAGCAGCTTTTCGGGGAGCAACGAGCAGTACTTC
TRBJ2-5 TRBV5-4 TRBD2 14 . CASSFSGNQETQYF TGTGCCAGCAGCTTTAGCGGGAACCAAGAGACCCAGTACTTC
TRBJ1-1 TRBV5-4 . 14 . CASSKVTGNTEAFF TGTGCCAGCAGCAAGGTAACAGGGAACACTGAAGCTTTCTTT
TRBJ1-1 TRBV19 . 15 . CASSIWSRGYTEAFF TGTGCCAGTAGTATATGGTCCAGGGGTTACACTGAAGCTTTCTTT
TRBJ2-7 TRBV2 . 15 . CASSSPGVKAYEQYF TGTGCCAGCAGTTCCCCGGGGGTGAAGGCCTACGAGCAGTACTTC
TRBJ1-1 TRBV11-3 . 13 . CASSPQGWSEAFF TGTGCCAGCAGCCCGCAGGGGTGGAGTGAAGCTTTCTTT
TRBJ2-5 TRBV27 TRBD1 15 once CASSPQTGPQETQYF TGTGCCAGCAGTCCCCAGACAGGGCCCCAAGAGACCCAGTACTTC
TRBJ2-1 TRBV19 TRBD1 13 . CASKGQGLSEQFF TGTGCCAGTAAGGGACAGGGGTTAAGTGAGCAGTTCTTC
TRBJ2-6 TRBV7-2 . 14 . CASSRSMGANVLTF TGTGCCAGCAGCCGCTCTATGGGGGCCAACGTCCTGACTTTC
TRBJ1-4 TRBV30 . 15 once CAWSSGSYLGQKLFF TGTGCCTGGAGTTCCGGCTCCTACCTTGGGCAAAAACTGTTTTTT
TRBJ1-5 TRBV2 . 14 . CASRLDRNDQPQHF TGTGCCAGCAGGCTGGACAGAAACGATCAGCCCCAGCATTTT
TRBJ2-1 TRBV5-6 . 14 . CASSLRLEARRQFF TGTGCCAGCAGCTTAAGGCTAGAGGCCCGGAGGCAGTTCTTC